This T cell receptor (beta chain) was captured in a study of identical twins. CDR1 and CDR2 (germline): LGHDT, YNNKEL (reference sequence). CDR3 length: 14 residues. V was clipped by 0 bases and J by 0 bases, with 6 bases between them. TCRdb called the 5' RACE reads again in MiXCR, with one record for every CDR3 protein. The sample contains fewer than 250,000 distinct CDR3 sequences, around 6.8% of which appear only once. This sample also belongs to another study, concerning yellow fever vaccine responses in identical twins.

The rearrangement uses TRBV3-1 and TRBJ2-7; D call uncertain. The receptor was isolated from a woman between 18 and 30 years old in good health. Material: memory (CD45RO+) T cells sorted from blood. The CDR3, as DNA: TGTGCCAGCAGCCAAGATTGGACCTCCTACGAGCAGTACTTC. Translating gives CASSQDWTSYEQYF.